The clone carrying this T cell receptor beta chain has just a few counts. The data derive from a study of blood T cells in healthy people across ages. The CDR3 has 13 amino acids. With 5 bases removed from V and 5 bases from J, the gap between germline ends came to 11 bases. With a J-beta primer mix and a sample-barcoded 5' primer, a second PCR ran about 7 to 11 cycles. TCRdb re-analysed the 5' RACE reads in MiXCR, keeping a single row per CDR3 protein. The profile covers 600,000 to 800,000 distinct CDR3 sequences, with over 40% appearing a single time and approximately 13% taken by the ten largest. This receptor was obtained from a woman of 80 years or more in good health. The chain is built from TRBV12-3 or TRBV12-4 and TRBJ2-3, with a possible D match to TRBD2 (5 bases). Sequencing was done on a sample of blood. The chain's CDR3 is CASSIGKEDTQYF. DNA of the CDR3: TGTGCCAGCAGTATCGGGAAAGAAGATACGCAGTATTTT.